The rows below give T cell receptor beta chains drawn from one sample of a study of cytotoxic CD8 clonotypes in ibrutinib-treated CLL. Sequencing was performed with immunoSEQ multiplex PCR; in TCRdb, only in-frame clones are kept and a portion is missing. The data show tens of thousands of clones, roughly 80% seen once. The sample was PBMCs, taken before ibrutinib treatment. The receptors shown here come from a human donor with chronic lymphocytic leukemia. The CDR3 runs from the conserved cysteine through the conserved F or W. D genes are given only for firm matches. The listing skips clone size in some rows; elsewhere it reads once, few, many or a size class.

cdr3_nt cdr3_aa j_call clone_size d_call v_call
TGTGCCAGCAGCTTATTTGGGACATCGAACTCCTACGAGCAGTACTTC CASSLFGTSNSYEQYF TRBJ2-7 NA NA TRBV7-3
TGTGCCAGTAGCCCCCTTCGCGTGCAAAGAAGGGAGCAGTTCTTC CASSPLRVQRREQFF TRBJ2-1 few NA TRBV19
TGTGCCAGCAGTTTATCGGGCACTGCCTACGAGCAGTACTTC CASSLSGTAYEQYF TRBJ2-7 NA NA TRBV27
TGTGCCAGCAGCGTAGCCCCTGGACAGGGGAGCAACTATGGCTACACCTTC CASSVAPGQGSNYGYTF TRBJ1-2 few TRBD1 TRBV9
TGCGCCAGCAGCTATGAAGTGGGGCGGTCCACTGAAGCTTTCTTT CASSYEVGRSTEAFF TRBJ1-1 NA NA TRBV5-1
TGTGCCAGCTCACAGGGGATCAGCACCGGGGAGCTGTTTTTT CASSQGISTGELFF TRBJ2-2 NA NA TRBV18
TGTGCCAGCAGTGCCGAGACAGGGGGTAGCACTGAAGCTTTCTTT CASSAETGGSTEAFF TRBJ1-1 NA TRBD1 TRBV6-4
TGTGCCAGTATAGACAGGGCAGGTGCAACTAATGAAAAACTGTTTTTT CASIDRAGATNEKLFF TRBJ1-4 once TRBD1 TRBV19
TGTGCCAGTAGTATTGGCAGGGCTGGCTACACCTTC CASSIGRAGYTF TRBJ1-2 NA NA TRBV19
TGTGCCAGCAGGCGACAGGGGTCTTCGCACGAGCAGTACTTC CASRRQGSSHEQYF TRBJ2-7 NA TRBD1 TRBV2
TGCGCCAGCAGCCGCGGGGAGTGGCAGGGAGGAGGTGGCTACACCTTC CASSRGEWQGGGGYTF TRBJ1-2 NA NA TRBV4-1
TGCGCCAGCAGCGCAGGGACAGGACTAGCAACCCTCCACTTT CASSAGTGLATLHF TRBJ1-6 few TRBD1 TRBV5-1
TGTGCCAGCAGCATTGGACAGGGAATTGAAAAACTGTTTTTT CASSIGQGIEKLFF TRBJ1-4 NA TRBD1 TRBV5-4
TGCGCCAGCAGCTCGGGGACAGGGTCCTACGAGCAGTACTTC CASSSGTGSYEQYF TRBJ2-7 NA TRBD1 TRBV5-1
TGTGCCAGCAGCCATCAGGGGGCCGGGACAGGGTTCACCGGGGAGCTGTTTTTT CASSHQGAGTGFTGELFF TRBJ2-2 NA TRBD1 TRBV7-3
TGTGCCAGCTCACGAGGTAGGCCCGGGACAGGGCCTTATAGCAATCAGCCCCAGCATTTT CASSRGRPGTGPYSNQPQHF TRBJ1-5 NA TRBD1 TRBV18
TGTGCCAGCAGCCTCGGGGGGACTGGAAACACCATATATTTT CASSLGGTGNTIYF TRBJ1-3 NA NA TRBV5-6
TGTGCCAGCAGCCAAGATATGGACCCCGGGACAGCCAATGAAAAACTGTTTTTT CASSQDMDPGTANEKLFF TRBJ1-4 NA TRBD1 TRBV4-2
TGTGCCAGTAGTTGGACCAGCGGGAGGTTCTCCTACGAGCAGTACTTC CASSWTSGRFSYEQYF TRBJ2-7 NA TRBD2 TRBV19
TGTGCCAGCAGTTACTTAATCCAGGGAGACACTGAAGCTTTCTTT CASSYLIQGDTEAFF TRBJ1-1 NA NA TRBV6-5
TGTGCCAGCTCCACACGGGACAGCAAAAACATTCAGTACTTC CASSTRDSKNIQYF TRBJ2-4 NA TRBD1 TRBV6-1
TGTGCCAGCAGTTACCGTCCGACTTCAGCCAAAAACATTCAGTACTTC CASSYRPTSAKNIQYF TRBJ2-4 NA NA TRBV6-5
TGTGCCAGCAACGCGGACAGGGGGCTGAACACTGAAGCTTTCTTT CASNADRGLNTEAFF TRBJ1-1 NA TRBD1 TRBV6-6
TGTGCCTGGTTCAGGGTTGTGGCTAACTATGGCTACACCTTC CAWFRVVANYGYTF TRBJ1-2 NA NA TRBV30
TGTGCCAGCAGCTTGGGTACGGGACGGATGAACACTGAAGCTTTCTTT CASSLGTGRMNTEAFF TRBJ1-1 once NA TRBV5-8
TGTGCCAGCAAGGAAGCCAGGGGGCCGAGATACACCATATATTTT CASKEARGPRYTIYF TRBJ1-3 few TRBD1 TRBV6-5
TGTGCCAGCAGCGTAGGTGTAGGGGGGAAGAACACTGAAGCTTTCTTT CASSVGVGGKNTEAFF TRBJ1-1 NA NA TRBV9
TGTGCCAGCAGTGAGACTACTACCCAAGAGACCCAGTACTTC CASSETTTQETQYF TRBJ2-5 NA NA TRBV2
TGTGCCAGCAGCTCGGGACAGGGCGCCTACAATGAGCAGTTCTTC CASSSGQGAYNEQFF TRBJ2-1 NA TRBD1 TRBV11-2
TGTGCCAGCAGCCCCGGGGGGGGGCAAGGCTACACCTTC CASSPGGGQGYTF TRBJ1-2 NA NA TRBV7-2
TGTGCCAGCAGCCTCCGTACAGGGGTCAATGAAAAACTGTTTTTT CASSLRTGVNEKLFF TRBJ1-4 NA TRBD1 TRBV7-8
TGTGCCAGCAGCGTAGACATGAACACCGGGGAGCTGTTTTTT CASSVDMNTGELFF TRBJ2-2 NA NA TRBV9
TGCGCCAGCAGCTTGGCCCAGGACAGGGTTAGGGAAAAACTGTTTTTT CASSLAQDRVREKLFF TRBJ1-4 NA TRBD1 TRBV5-1
TGTGCCAGCAGTGAGGGGCATTTCTCTGGAAACACCATATATTTT CASSEGHFSGNTIYF TRBJ1-3 NA NA TRBV6-1
TGCGCCAGCAGCTTGGTATATGGGGCTACGACTGAAGCTTTCTTT CASSLVYGATTEAFF TRBJ1-1 NA NA TRBV5-1
TGTGCCAGCGTCTCGATTTCCTACGAGCAGTACTTC CASVSISYEQYF TRBJ2-7 NA NA TRBV7-3
TGTGCCTGGCTTCAGGGAGGCAATCAGCCCCAGCATTTT CAWLQGGNQPQHF TRBJ1-5 NA NA TRBV30
TGTGCCAGCAGCTCGTCACTTCGGGGGGCGACGGAGCCCCAGCATTTT CASSSSLRGATEPQHF TRBJ1-5 few NA TRBV27
TGTGCCAGCAGTGCCGGGTCGAGCTCCTACGAGCAGTACTTC CASSAGSSSYEQYF TRBJ2-7 NA NA TRBV6-1
TGTGCCAGCAGCAGGGGCAGGGGGTGGACTGAAGCTTTCTTT CASSRGRGWTEAFF TRBJ1-1 NA TRBD1 TRBV13
TGTGCCACCAGCAGAGATCCCATCAGCTACATTCAGTACTTC CATSRDPISYIQYF TRBJ2-4 NA NA TRBV15
TGTGCCAGCAGCTTAGGATTTAGCGGAGGCGGGGGCACAGATACGCAGTATTTT CASSLGFSGGGGTDTQYF TRBJ2-3 NA NA TRBV11-2
TGTGCCATCAGTGAGGGGGAAGGAAGGACCATATATTTT CAISEGEGRTIYF TRBJ1-3 NA NA TRBV10-3
TGTGCCACCAGCAGGGCCTCCGGGGGGCCGGGAGATACGCAGTATTTT CATSRASGGPGDTQYF TRBJ2-3 NA NA TRBV15
TGTGCCTGGGAGATCGACAGGAATGGGAACACTGAAGCTTTCTTT CAWEIDRNGNTEAFF TRBJ1-1 NA NA TRBV30
TGTGCCAGCAGCAGGACCCACGAGCAGTACTTC CASSRTHEQYF TRBJ2-7 once NA TRBV11-2
TGTGCCAGTCGCGTATCGGGCGAGCAGTACTTC CASRVSGEQYF TRBJ2-7 NA NA TRBV2
TGCAGCGTCCCTCTGGGATCGGAGACCCAGTACTTC CSVPLGSETQYF TRBJ2-5 NA NA TRBV29-1
TGTGCCAGCAGCGGACTAGATCCCTACAATGAGCAGTTCTTC CASSGLDPYNEQFF TRBJ2-1 NA NA TRBV9
TGTGCCAGCTCACGGGACAGGTCCTACGAGCAGTACTTC CASSRDRSYEQYF TRBJ2-7 NA TRBD1 TRBV18
TGTGCCAGCAGCCAAATGCGCGGACAGGGGGGATTGGATTTCTTT CASSQMRGQGGLDFF TRBJ1-1 NA TRBD1 TRBV14
TGTGCCAGCAGAGGCAGTCCTGGGCCCCAGCATTTT CASRGSPGPQHF TRBJ1-5 once NA TRBV7-2
TGTGCCAGCACAGACAGGGATAGACTCTACGAGCAGTACTTC CASTDRDRLYEQYF TRBJ2-7 NA TRBD1 TRBV2
TGTGCCAGCAGTGAGCATACAGAGCTATACACCTTC CASSEHTELYTF TRBJ1-2 NA NA TRBV2